The 10 T cell receptor beta chains listed next were all sequenced from one sample in a study of cytomegalovirus exposure and HLA in healthy donors. TCRdb's table, derived via immunoSEQ multiplex PCR, lists solely in-frame clones and lacks some. Among about 180,000 clones listed, approximately 89% were seen once. Sequences were obtained from PBMCs. The source is a man between 18 and 29 years old in good health and CMV-seropositive.

This rearrangement joins TRBV27 to TRBJ2-7; 7 bases are a match to TRBD2. After removal of 3 bases from V and 3 bases from J, the junction contained 11 bases not matched to a gene. CDR3 length: 16 residues. Germline assignment: CDR1 MNHEY and CDR2 SMNVEV (reference sequence). Here the CDR3 reads CASSLLGRGLFYEQYF. CDR3 DNA: TGTGCCAGCAGTTTGTTGGGGAGGGGACTGTTCTACGAGCAGTACTTC.

This clone occurred a few times. V is TRBV18 and J is TRBJ1-5; D is unresolved. The CDR3 runs to 13 residues. Looked up from germline, CDR1 is KGHSH and CDR2 is LQKENI. V dropped 3 bases and J dropped 5 bases, with 8 bases sitting between them. In DNA form, the CDR3 reads TGTGCCAGCTCACCGTTGGGAGATCAGCCCCAGCATTTT. Its protein is CASSPLGDQPQHF.

The rearrangement links TRBV19 to TRBJ1-1; 12 bases match TRBD1. CDR1 is LNHDA and CDR2 is SQIVND in the germline V gene (reference sequence). The CDR3 runs 17 residues. Germline trimming cut 4 bases from V and 5 bases from J; bases unmatched to any gene: 11. The CDR3: CASSRGTGGARWTEAFF. The CDR3 DNA follows: TGTGCCAGTAGTAGGGGGACAGGGGGCGCGAGGTGGACTGAAGCTTTCTTT.

The DNA for the CDR3 is TGTGCCAGCAGTGAATCGGGTGTCCCAAGGCCCTACAATGAGCAGTTCTTC. Translation: CASSESGVPRPYNEQFF. The chain has TRBV6-1 and TRBJ2-1, with no clear D. The germline V and J ends were trimmed by 2 bases and 2 bases, with 16 bases remaining between them. Germline V lookup: CDR1 MNHNS, CDR2 SASEGT. The CDR3 has 17 amino acids.

This clone was counted ten times or more. V usage is TRBV30 and J usage is TRBJ2-7, with 8 bases fitting TRBD1. Losses at the gene ends were 1 base for V and 1 base for J; bases not matched to a gene: 6. Looked up from germline, CDR1 is GTSNPN and CDR2 is SVGIG (reference sequence). The CDR3 has 15 residues. CDR3: CAWSAQGARSYEQYF. The CDR3 nucleotides read TGTGCCTGGAGTGCCCAGGGGGCTCGTTCCTACGAGCAGTACTTC.

This clone was observed a few times. The V and J genes are TRBV4-1 and TRBJ2-3; a weak D match, TRBD2 (5 bases). The CDR3 spans 16 residues. Germline lookup yields CDR1 MGHRA and CDR2 YSYEKL. V lost 1 base to trimming and J lost 4 bases, with 15 bases between them. The CDR3 loop is CASSQVGIFSADTQYF. CDR3 DNA: TGCGCCAGCAGCCAAGTCGGGATCTTTAGCGCAGATACGCAGTATTTT.

The chain combines TRBV11-2 with TRBJ2-6; possibly TRBD1 for D (6 bases). Germline V gene lookup returns CDR1 SGHAT and CDR2 FQNNGV. The V gene lost 5 bases and the J gene lost 0 bases, with 8 bases spanning the gap. The CDR3 runs to 15 residues. CDR3 protein: CASSRQVSGANVLTF. The CDR3, as DNA: TGTGCCAGCAGCCGACAGGTCTCTGGGGCCAACGTCCTGACTTTC.

The chain recombines TRBV5-1 with TRBJ1-2; TRBD1 matches 8 bases. Losses at the gene ends were 0 bases for V and 2 bases for J; bases not matched to a gene: 3. Germline V gene lookup returns CDR1 SGHRS and CDR2 YFSETQ. The CDR3 spans 15 residues. CDR3: CASSLGGQGNYGYTF. For the CDR3, the DNA is TGCGCCAGCAGCTTGGGTGGACAGGGAAACTATGGCTACACCTTC.

The chain carries TRBV6-5 and TRBJ1-2; 9 nucleotides align to TRBD1. CDR1 and CDR2 from the germline V gene are MNHEY and SVGAGI. The CDR3 contains 14 residues. The trim removed 7 bases at V and 7 bases at J, leaving 10 bases unmatched. Written as DNA, the CDR3 is TGTGCCAGCAAAAGGATGACAGGGGGAAGTGGCTACACCTTC. As protein: CASKRMTGGSGYTF.

CDR3 coding DNA: TGTGCCAGCAGCTTCTGGGCCCGGGCGGGAGGCTACACCTTC. Translation: CASSFWARAGGYTF. V usage is TRBV7-3 and J usage is TRBJ1-2, with D hard to call. Trimming stripped 3 bases from V and 8 bases from J, with 16 bases between. The CDR3 has 14 residues. Germline V gene lookup returns CDR1 SGHTA and CDR2 FQGTGA.